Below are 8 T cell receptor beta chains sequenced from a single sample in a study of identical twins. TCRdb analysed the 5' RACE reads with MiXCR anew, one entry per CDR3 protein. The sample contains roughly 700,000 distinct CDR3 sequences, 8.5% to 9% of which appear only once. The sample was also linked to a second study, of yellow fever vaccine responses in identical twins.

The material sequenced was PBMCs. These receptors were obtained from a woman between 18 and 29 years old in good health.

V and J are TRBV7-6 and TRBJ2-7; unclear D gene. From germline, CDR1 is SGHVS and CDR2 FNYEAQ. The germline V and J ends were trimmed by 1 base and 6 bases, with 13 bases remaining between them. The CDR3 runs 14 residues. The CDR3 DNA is TGTGCCAGCAGCTTAGATCCAGAACGAGGCGAGCAGTACTTC. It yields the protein CASSLDPERGEQYF.

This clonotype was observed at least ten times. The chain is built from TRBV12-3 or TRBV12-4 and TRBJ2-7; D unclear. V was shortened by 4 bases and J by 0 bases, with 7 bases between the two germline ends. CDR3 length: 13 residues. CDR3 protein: CASSSLGSYEQYF. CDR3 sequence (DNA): TGTGCCAGCAGTTCTCTCGGCTCCTACGAGCAGTACTTC.

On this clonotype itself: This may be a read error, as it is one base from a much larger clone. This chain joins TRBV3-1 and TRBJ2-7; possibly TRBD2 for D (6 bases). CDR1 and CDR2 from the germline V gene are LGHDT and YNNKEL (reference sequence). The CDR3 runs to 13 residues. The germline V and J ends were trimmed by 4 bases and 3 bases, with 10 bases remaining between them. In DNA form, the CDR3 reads TGTGCCAGCAGCCCCGGGAGCAACTACGAGCAGTACTTC. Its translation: CASSPGSNYEQYF.

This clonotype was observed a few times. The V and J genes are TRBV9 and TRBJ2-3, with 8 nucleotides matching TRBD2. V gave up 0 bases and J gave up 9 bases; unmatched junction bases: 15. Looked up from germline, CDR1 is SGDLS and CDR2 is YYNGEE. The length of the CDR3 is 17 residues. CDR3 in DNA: TGTGCCAGCAGCGTAGAAGCCAGCGGGGGAGCCGGGGACACGCAGTATTTT. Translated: CASSVEASGGAGDTQYF.

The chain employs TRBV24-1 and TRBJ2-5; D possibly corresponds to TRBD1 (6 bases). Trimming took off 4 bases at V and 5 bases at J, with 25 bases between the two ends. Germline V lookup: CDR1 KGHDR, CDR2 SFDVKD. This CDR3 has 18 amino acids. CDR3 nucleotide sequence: TGTGCCACCAGTGAAACATCGACGAGGACAGTTGTTGGCGAGACCCAGTACTTC. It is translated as CATSETSTRTVVGETQYF.

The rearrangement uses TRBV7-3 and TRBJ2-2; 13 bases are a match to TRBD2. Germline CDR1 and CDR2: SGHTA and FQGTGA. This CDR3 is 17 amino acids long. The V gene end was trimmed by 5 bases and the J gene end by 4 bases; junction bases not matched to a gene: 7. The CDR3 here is CASSPYGLAGVTGELFF. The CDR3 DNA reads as TGTGCCAGCAGCCCCTATGGACTAGCGGGGGTCACCGGGGAGCTGTTTTTT. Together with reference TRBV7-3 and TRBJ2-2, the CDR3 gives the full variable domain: GAGVSQTPSNKVTEKGKYVELRCDPISGHTALYWYRQSLGQGPEFLIYFQGTGAADDSGLPNDRFFAVRPEGSVSTLKIQRTERGDSAVYLCASSPYGLAGVTGELFFGEGSRLTVL.

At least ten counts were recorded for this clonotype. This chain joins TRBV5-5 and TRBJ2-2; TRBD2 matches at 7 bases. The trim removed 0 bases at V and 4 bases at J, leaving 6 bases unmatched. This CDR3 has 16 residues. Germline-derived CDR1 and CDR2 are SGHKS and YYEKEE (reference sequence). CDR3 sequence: CASSLGLAESTGELFF. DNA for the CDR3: TGTGCCAGCAGCTTGGGGCTAGCGGAGAGCACCGGGGAGCTGTTTTTT.

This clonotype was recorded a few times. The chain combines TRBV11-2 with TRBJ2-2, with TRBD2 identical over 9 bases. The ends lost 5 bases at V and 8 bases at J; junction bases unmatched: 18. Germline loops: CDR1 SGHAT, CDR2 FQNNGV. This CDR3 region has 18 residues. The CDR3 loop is CASSPRRAGGPPSGELFF. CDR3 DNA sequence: TGTGCCAGCAGCCCCCGACGAGCGGGGGGACCCCCATCAGGGGAGCTGTTTTTT.